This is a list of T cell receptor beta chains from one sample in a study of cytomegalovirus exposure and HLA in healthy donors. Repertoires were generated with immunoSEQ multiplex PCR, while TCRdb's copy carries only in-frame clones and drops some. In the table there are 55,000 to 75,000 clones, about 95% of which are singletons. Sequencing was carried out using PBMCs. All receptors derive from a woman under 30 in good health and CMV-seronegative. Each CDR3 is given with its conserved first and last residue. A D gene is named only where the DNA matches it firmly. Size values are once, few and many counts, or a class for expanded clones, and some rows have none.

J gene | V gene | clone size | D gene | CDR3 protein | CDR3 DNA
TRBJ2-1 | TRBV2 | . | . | CASSAAGNEQFF | TGTGCCAGCAGTGCCGCGGGGAATGAGCAGTTCTTC
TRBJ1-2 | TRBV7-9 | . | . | CASSLAGGADYTF | TGTGCCAGCAGCTTAGCGGGGGGTGCGGACTACACCTTC
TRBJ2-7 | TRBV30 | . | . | CAWSVQGGAYEQYF | TGTGCCTGGAGTGTACAGGGCGGAGCCTACGAGCAGTACTTC
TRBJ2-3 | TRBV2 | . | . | CASSAQGTSTDTQYF | TGTGCCAGCAGTGCACAGGGGACTAGCACAGATACGCAGTATTTT
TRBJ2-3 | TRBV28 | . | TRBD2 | CASSHDASGSTDTQYF | TGTGCCAGCAGTCACGACGCTAGCGGGAGTACGGATACGCAGTATTTT
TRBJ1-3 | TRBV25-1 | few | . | CASSEGGAGNTIYF | TGTGCCAGCAGTGAAGGGGGGGCTGGAAACACCATATATTTT
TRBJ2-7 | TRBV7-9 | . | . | CASSFRDTYEQYF | TGTGCCAGCAGCTTCCGGGACACCTACGAGCAGTACTTC
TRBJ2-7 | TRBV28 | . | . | CASGAHRDAYEQYF | TGTGCCAGCGGGGCCCACAGGGACGCCTACGAGCAGTACTTC
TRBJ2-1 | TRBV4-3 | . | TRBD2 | CASSQDSGGYNEQFF | TGCGCCAGCAGCCAAGATAGCGGGGGTTACAATGAGCAGTTCTTC
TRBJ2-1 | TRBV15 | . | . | CATSTRTASSYNEQFF | TGTGCCACCAGCACCCGGACAGCTAGCTCCTACAATGAGCAGTTCTTC
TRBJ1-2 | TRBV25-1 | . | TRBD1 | CATRTGFGYTF | TGTGCCACCCGGACAGGGTTTGGCTACACCTTC
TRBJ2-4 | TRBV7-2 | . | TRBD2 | CASSPRTSGLYIQYF | TGTGCCAGCAGCCCCCGGACTAGCGGCCTGTACATTCAGTACTTC
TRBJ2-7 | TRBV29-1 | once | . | CSVEDTGRGYEQYF | TGCAGCGTTGAAGACACAGGACGCGGCTACGAGCAGTACTTC
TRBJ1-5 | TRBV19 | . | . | CASSGQGWSNQPQHF | TGTGCCAGTAGTGGCCAGGGGTGGAGCAATCAGCCCCAGCATTTT
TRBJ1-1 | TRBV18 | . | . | CASSPPRNTEAFF | TGTGCCAGCTCACCTCCCAGGAACACTGAAGCTTTCTTT
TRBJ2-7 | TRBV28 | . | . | CASSQGSYEQYF | TGTGCCAGCAGCCAGGGTTCCTACGAGCAGTACTTC
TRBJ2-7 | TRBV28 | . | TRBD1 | CASSRTGGLYEQYF | TGTGCCAGCAGTCGGACAGGGGGACTCTACGAGCAGTACTTC
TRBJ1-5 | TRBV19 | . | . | CASSLTGSNQPQHF | TGTGCCAGTAGTCTAACAGGATCTAATCAGCCCCAGCATTTT
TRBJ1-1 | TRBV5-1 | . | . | CASSLDYRGTEAFF | TGCGCCAGCAGCTTGGACTACCGGGGGACTGAAGCTTTCTTT
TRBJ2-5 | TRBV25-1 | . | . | CASSDRRETQYF | TGTGCCAGCAGTGACCGGAGGGAGACCCAGTACTTC
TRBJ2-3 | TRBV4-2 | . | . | CASSQERSPDTQYF | TGTGCCAGCAGCCAAGAGCGGTCGCCCGATACGCAGTATTTT
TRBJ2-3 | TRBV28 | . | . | CASSTLWGRRVTSTDTQYF | TGTGCCAGCAGTACCCTTTGGGGGAGGCGGGTAACTAGCACAGATACGCAGTATTTT
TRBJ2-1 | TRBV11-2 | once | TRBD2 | CASSAPSGGFGEQFF | TGTGCCAGCAGCGCTCCTAGCGGGGGATTCGGTGAGCAGTTCTTC
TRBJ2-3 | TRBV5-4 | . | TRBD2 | CASSLRTSGTTDTQYF | TGTGCCAGCAGCTTGCGGACTAGCGGAACCACAGATACGCAGTATTTT